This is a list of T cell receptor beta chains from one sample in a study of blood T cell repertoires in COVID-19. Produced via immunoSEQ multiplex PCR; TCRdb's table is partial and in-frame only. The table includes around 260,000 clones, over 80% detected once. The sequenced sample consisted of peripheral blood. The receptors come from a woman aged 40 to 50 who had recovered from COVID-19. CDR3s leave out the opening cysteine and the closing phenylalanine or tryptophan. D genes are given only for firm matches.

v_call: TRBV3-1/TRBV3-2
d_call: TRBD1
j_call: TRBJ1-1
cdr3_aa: ASSRWTGRHTEAF

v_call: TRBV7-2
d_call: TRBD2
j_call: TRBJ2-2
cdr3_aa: ASSLGLAANTGELF

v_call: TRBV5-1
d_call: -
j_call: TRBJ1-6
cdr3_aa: ASSPDTDHSPLH

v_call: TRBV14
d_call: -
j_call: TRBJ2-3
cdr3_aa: ASSRILQGTQY

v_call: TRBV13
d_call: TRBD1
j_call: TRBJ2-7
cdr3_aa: ASSSWDREGEQY

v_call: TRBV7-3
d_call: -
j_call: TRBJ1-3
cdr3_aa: ASSAQPWGDTIY

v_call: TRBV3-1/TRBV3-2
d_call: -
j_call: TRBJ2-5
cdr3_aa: ASSRAGVAAKETQY

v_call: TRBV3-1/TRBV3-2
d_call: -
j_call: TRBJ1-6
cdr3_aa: ASSQNRDLLISPLH

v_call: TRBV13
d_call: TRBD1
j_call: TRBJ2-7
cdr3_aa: ASSWRTGTSSYEQY

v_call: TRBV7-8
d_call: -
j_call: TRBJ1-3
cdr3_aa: ASSFYRSGENTIY

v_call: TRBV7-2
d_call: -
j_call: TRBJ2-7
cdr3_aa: ASLRDTRYEQY

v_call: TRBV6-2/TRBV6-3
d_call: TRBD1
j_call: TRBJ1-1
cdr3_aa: ASSYEGARTEAF

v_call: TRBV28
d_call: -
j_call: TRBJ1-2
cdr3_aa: ASSLRGYGYT

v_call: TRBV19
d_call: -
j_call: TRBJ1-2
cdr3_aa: ASSMAGATGNYGYT

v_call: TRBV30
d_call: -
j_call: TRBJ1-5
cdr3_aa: AWSVRGSGNQPQH

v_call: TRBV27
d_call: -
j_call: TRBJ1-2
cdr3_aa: ASSLSGVGSTS

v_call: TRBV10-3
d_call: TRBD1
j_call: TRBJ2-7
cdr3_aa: AITGQGYDEQY

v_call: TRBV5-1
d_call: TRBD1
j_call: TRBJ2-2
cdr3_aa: ASSSTTTGFTGELF

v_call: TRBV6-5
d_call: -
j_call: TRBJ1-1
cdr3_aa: ASSYYGGADTEAF

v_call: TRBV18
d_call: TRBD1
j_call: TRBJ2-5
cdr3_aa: ASSPGTGGAETQY

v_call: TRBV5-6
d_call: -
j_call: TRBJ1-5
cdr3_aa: ASSLRTAYSNQPQH

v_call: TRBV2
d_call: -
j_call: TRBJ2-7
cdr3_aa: ASSYLSYEQY

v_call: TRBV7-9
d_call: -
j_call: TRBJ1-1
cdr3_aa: ASSPLPGTEAF

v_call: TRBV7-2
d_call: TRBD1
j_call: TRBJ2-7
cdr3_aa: ASSSGQGVGYEQY